The TCR beta chain described here comes from a study of cytomegalovirus exposure and HLA in healthy donors. Study context: HLA-typed donors were the source of 83 million or so unique TCRs held in an early data release.

As for this clone: Its antigen is unknown.

The PCR ran on 60 Vbeta and 13 Jbeta primers. The assay was immunoSEQ multiplex PCR, and TCRdb's table has in-frame clones only and misses some. The data hold about 98,000 clones, with around four fifths observed a single time. Study-level points and caveats: Reportedly, TCR beta sequences accurately predicted HLA-A and HLA-B alleles in most subjects.

Germline V gives CDR1 MGHRA, CDR2 YSYEKL. The CDR3 runs 13 residues. This rearrangement joins TRBV4-1 to TRBJ2-5; 7 nucleotides match TRBD2. TRBJ2-7 matches the DNA end more closely, so the J call is doubtful. The clonotype was recovered from a female donor in good health and CMV-seropositive. The sequencing sample was made of PBMCs. The CDR3 bases are TGCGCCAGCAGCCAAACCGGGAGGTACGAGCAGTACTTC. Its protein is CASSQTGRYEQYF.